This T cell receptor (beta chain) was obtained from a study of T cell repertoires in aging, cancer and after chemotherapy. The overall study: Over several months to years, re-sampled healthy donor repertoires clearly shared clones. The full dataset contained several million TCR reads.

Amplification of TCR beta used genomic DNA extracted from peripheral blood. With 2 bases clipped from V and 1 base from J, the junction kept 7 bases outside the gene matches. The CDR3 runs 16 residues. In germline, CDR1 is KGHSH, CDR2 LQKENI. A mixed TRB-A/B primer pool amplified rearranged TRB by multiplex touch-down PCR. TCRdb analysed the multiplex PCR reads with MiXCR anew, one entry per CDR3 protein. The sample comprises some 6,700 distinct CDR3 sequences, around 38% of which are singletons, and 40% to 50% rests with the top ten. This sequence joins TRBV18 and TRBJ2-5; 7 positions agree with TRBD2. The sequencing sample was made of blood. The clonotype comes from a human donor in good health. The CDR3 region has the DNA TGTGCCAGCTCACCAAATTTAGGCGGGGGCCAAGAGACCCAGTACTTC. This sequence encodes CASSPNLGGGQETQYF.